This entry concerns a single T cell receptor (beta chain). Its target is not known. TCRdb's table, derived via immunoSEQ multiplex PCR, lists solely in-frame clones and lacks some. This sample carries thousands of clones, roughly three quarters of them seen once, and the ten largest clones take 2.5% to 3%. Time point meaning: after neoadjuvant nivolumab, at surgical resection. This CDR3 is built from 15 residues. V lost 7 bases, J lost 1 base, and 13 bases lay in between. Germline CDR1 MGHDK, CDR2 SYGVNS. The entry originates in a study of neoadjuvant anti-PD-1 for oral cavity cancer. Study conclusions and caveats: After neoadjuvant nivolumab, PBMC T cell clonality was significantly higher in non-responders than responders.

This receptor was taken from a person aged 35 to 85 with oral cavity squamous cell carcinoma. V and J are TRBV25-1 and TRBJ2-2; the D gene is possibly TRBD1 (6 bases). Specimen: PBMCs, collected after nivolumab (anti-PD-1) treatment. CDR3 protein: CASKGQMENTGELFF. As DNA, the CDR3 is TGTGCCAGCAAAGGACAGATGGAGAACACCGGGGAGCTGTTTTTT.